This record looks at one T cell receptor (beta chain) sequence and its context. With a J-beta primer mix and a sample-barcoded 5' primer, a second PCR ran roughly 6 to 12 cycles. Each cDNA molecule was tagged by a template-switch adaptor that had 12 random nucleotides. TCRdb called the 5' RACE reads again in MiXCR, with one record for every CDR3 protein. The sample has approximately 580,000 distinct CDR3 sequences; around 24% are singletons. This record comes from a study of blood T cells in healthy people across ages. The CDR3 runs to 15 residues. The germline gives CDR1 LGHNA, CDR2 YNFKEQ. V lost 5 bases and J lost 8; bases outside the gene matches: 6. These same records also appear under a second study, on T cells of mothers and their children. From that report: Among related mother-child pairs, overlap was slightly higher than in unrelated pairs, though not significantly.

Sequenced input: blood. The TCR comes from a boy younger than 18 in good health. This chain connects TRBV4-2 to TRBJ1-6; 10 nucleotides align to TRBD1. The DNA for the CDR3 is TGTGCCAGCAGCGACAGGGGGCGTCAAGATTCACCCCTCCACTTT. It specifies CASSDRGRQDSPLHF.